A selection of T cell receptor beta chains follows, all from one sample in a study of somatic mutations in cytotoxic T cells in rheumatoid arthritis. The method was immunoSEQ multiplex PCR; TCRdb's version includes in-frame clones alone and lacks a portion of them. The table records some 30,000 clones, around nine tenths of them present only once. The source material was CD8+ T cells sorted from blood. Every receptor here comes from an adult with rheumatoid arthritis. Each CDR3 is given with its conserved first and last residue. The D gene is left open where the match is weak. The listing skips clone size in some rows; elsewhere it reads once, few, many or a size class.

abundance,d_gene,v_gene,j_gene,CDR3aa,CDR3nt
.,.,TRBV27,TRBJ1-2,CASGIGSGMPTNYGYTF,TGTGCCAGCGGAATTGGCTCGGGGATGCCTACTAACTATGGCTACACCTTC
.,.,TRBV15,TRBJ2-5,CATSGRAGGILLGGAETQYF,TGTGCCACCAGCGGACGGGCGGGCGGCATACTACTTGGAGGTGCGGAGACCCAGTACTTC
.,.,TRBV7-9,TRBJ1-4,CASSTSHEKLFF,TGTGCCAGCAGCACCTCTCATGAAAAACTGTTTTTT
.,.,TRBV5-6,TRBJ1-5,CASTSSAPGNQPQHF,TGTGCCAGCACCAGTAGTGCGCCCGGTAATCAGCCCCAGCATTTT
.,.,TRBV30,TRBJ2-1,CAWRSGSSYNEQFF,TGTGCCTGGAGATCGGGATCTTCCTACAATGAGCAGTTCTTC
.,TRBD2,TRBV11-2,TRBJ2-3,CASSLGGGASDTQYF,TGTGCCAGCAGCTTAGGCGGGGGGGCCTCGGATACGCAGTATTTT
.,TRBD1,TRBV9,TRBJ2-3,CASGGQVITDTQYF,TGTGCCAGCGGAGGACAGGTTATCACAGATACGCAGTATTTT
.,.,TRBV15,TRBJ1-5,CATSRDKGTNQPQHF,TGTGCCACCAGCAGAGATAAGGGGACCAATCAGCCCCAGCATTTT
few,.,TRBV7-9,TRBJ1-2,CASSFGTGYTF,TGTGCCAGCAGCTTTGGCACTGGCTACACCTTC
.,.,TRBV6-5,TRBJ2-1,CASLGGTEQFF,TGTGCCTCCCTAGGGGGGACTGAGCAGTTCTTC
.,TRBD1,TRBV19,TRBJ1-5,CASRGQGHIQPQHF,TGTGCCAGTAGGGGACAGGGGCACATTCAGCCCCAGCATTTT
once,TRBD2,TRBV6-5,TRBJ2-7,CASRRGVEQYF,TGTGCCAGCAGACGGGGGGTGGAGCAGTACTTC
.,.,TRBV13,TRBJ1-2,CASSPPGRRGYTF,TGTGCCAGCAGCCCCCCAGGGCGGCGGGGCTACACCTTC
.,.,TRBV4-1,TRBJ1-5,CASSRADGGNQPQHF,TGCGCCAGCAGCCGGGCTGACGGGGGCAATCAGCCCCAGCATTTT
.,.,TRBV30,TRBJ1-6,CAWSLDSSYNSPLHF,TGTGCCTGGAGTCTGGACAGCTCCTATAATTCACCCCTCCACTTT
.,.,TRBV5-1,TRBJ2-3,CASIPPLGDTQYF,TGCGCCAGCATCCCTCCCTTAGGGGATACGCAGTATTTT
.,.,TRBV29-1,TRBJ2-7,CSVGGRTYEQYF,TGCAGCGTAGGGGGGCGAACCTACGAGCAGTACTTC
.,.,TRBV7-9,TRBJ2-5,CASSLEGIETQYF,TGTGCCAGCAGCTTAGAAGGGATAGAGACCCAGTACTTC
.,TRBD2,TRBV4-1,TRBJ2-7,CASSQDLAGAYEQYF,TGCGCCAGCAGCCAAGATCTAGCGGGAGCATACGAGCAGTACTTC
few,TRBD2,TRBV14,TRBJ2-7,CASSRSGGYEQYF,TGTGCCAGCAGCCGCTCGGGGGGGTACGAGCAGTACTTC
.,TRBD2,TRBV7-9,TRBJ2-1,CASTSGLAGGSYNEQFF,TGTGCCAGCACCTCGGGACTAGCGGGGGGCTCCTACAATGAGCAGTTCTTC
.,.,TRBV7-3,TRBJ2-2,CASSPQGGGELFF,TGTGCCAGCAGCCCCCAGGGGGGCGGGGAGCTGTTTTTT
.,TRBD1,TRBV5-6,TRBJ1-2,CASSFGQGAGYTF,TGTGCCAGCAGCTTCGGACAGGGGGCTGGCTACACCTTC
.,TRBD1,TRBV6-5,TRBJ2-7,CASSTRRTGVYEQYF,TGTGCCAGCAGTACACGAAGGACAGGGGTCTACGAGCAGTACTTC
once,.,TRBV30,TRBJ1-1,CAWDVRRNTEAFF,TGTGCCTGGGACGTCAGGAGGAACACTGAAGCTTTCTTT
.,TRBD1,TRBV11-2,TRBJ2-7,CASSGQAYEQYF,TGTGCCAGCAGCGGACAGGCCTACGAGCAGTACTTC
.,.,TRBV5-1,TRBJ1-2,CASSLIGGREYGYTF,TGCGCCAGCAGCTTGATAGGGGGGCGCGAGTATGGCTACACCTTC
.,.,TRBV27,TRBJ1-2,CASSLTLFGGGYTF,TGTGCCAGCAGTTTAACCCTTTTCGGGGGTGGCTACACCTTC
.,.,TRBV7-2,TRBJ2-1,CASSLTGSYNEQFF,TGTGCCAGCAGCTTAACCGGGTCCTACAATGAGCAGTTCTTC
.,TRBD1,TRBV7-2,TRBJ1-2,CASSYPRQGYYGYTF,TGTGCCAGCAGTTACCCTAGACAGGGCTACTATGGCTACACCTTC
.,TRBD2,TRBV10-2,TRBJ2-3,CASSPATSGTDTQYF,TGCGCCAGCAGCCCCGCGACTAGCGGCACAGATACGCAGTATTTT
.,TRBD2,TRBV27,TRBJ2-1,CASSQLATNEQFF,TGTGCCAGCAGTCAACTAGCGACTAATGAGCAGTTCTTC
.,.,TRBV2,TRBJ2-7,CASSGQGISYEQYF,TGTGCCAGCAGTGGGCAGGGAATCTCCTACGAGCAGTACTTC
.,.,TRBV5-8,TRBJ1-5,CASSFVQGSQPQHF,TGTGCCAGCAGCTTTGTACAGGGCAGTCAGCCCCAGCATTTT
.,.,TRBV4-1,TRBJ2-1,CASSQDEFSYNEQFF,TGCGCCAGCAGCCAAGACGAGTTCTCCTACAATGAGCAGTTCTTC
few,.,TRBV5-6,TRBJ2-7,CASSLTSNEQYF,TGTGCCAGCAGCTTGACTAGCAACGAGCAGTACTTC
.,.,TRBV4-1,TRBJ2-7,CASSQDLLTGPANEQYF,TGCGCCAGCAGCCAAGATCTTCTGACAGGCCCAGCGAACGAGCAGTACTTC